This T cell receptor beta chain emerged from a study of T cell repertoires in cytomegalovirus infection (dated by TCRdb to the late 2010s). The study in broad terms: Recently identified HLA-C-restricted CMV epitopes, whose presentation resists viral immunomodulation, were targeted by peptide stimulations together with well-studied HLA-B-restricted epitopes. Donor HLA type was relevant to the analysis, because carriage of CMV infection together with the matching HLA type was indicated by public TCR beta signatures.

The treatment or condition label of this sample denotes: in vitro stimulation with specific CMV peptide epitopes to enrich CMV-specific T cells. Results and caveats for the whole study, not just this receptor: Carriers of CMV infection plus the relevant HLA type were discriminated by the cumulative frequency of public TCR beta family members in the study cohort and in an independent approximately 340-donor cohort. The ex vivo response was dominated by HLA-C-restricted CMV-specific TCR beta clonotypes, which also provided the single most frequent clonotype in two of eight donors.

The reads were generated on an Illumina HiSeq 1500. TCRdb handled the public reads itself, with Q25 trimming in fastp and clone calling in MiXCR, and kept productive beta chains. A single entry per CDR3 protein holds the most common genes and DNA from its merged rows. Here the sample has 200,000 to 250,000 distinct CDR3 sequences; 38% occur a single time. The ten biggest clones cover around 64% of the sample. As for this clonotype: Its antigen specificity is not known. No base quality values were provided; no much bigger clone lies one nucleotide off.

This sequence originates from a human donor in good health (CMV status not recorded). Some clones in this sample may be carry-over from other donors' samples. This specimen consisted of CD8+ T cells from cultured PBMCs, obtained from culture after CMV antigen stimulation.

The base sequence is TGTGCCAGCAGCTTCTTTCCCCATGAGCATGAGGGCCGGTATGACACAGATACGCAGTATTTT. Its product reads: CASSFFPHEHEGRYDTDTQYF. Recombination joined TRBV7-9 with TRBJ2-3; a tentative D call is TRBD2 (5 bases match). A distance of 30 bases separates the germline ends of V and J, which lose 3 bases and 2 bases respectively. The CDR3 goes from the cysteine to the phenylalanine over 21 residues. Only CDR3 DNA remains: 63 bases, in frame from the first base. The germline V gene (reference sequence) provides CDR1 SEHNR and CDR2 FQNEAQ.